This TCR beta chain is drawn from a study of early T cells in non-severe SARS-CoV-2 infection. Study overall: Sequenced material consisted of bulk RNA (from unsorted whole blood), and chains were unpaired.

Study-level findings and limits: CD4 and private specificities were missed by VDJdb matching, which favored anti-spike CD8 responses.

This CDR3 spans 15 amino acids. The V gene's germline CDR1 is MNHNY and CDR2 SVGAGI (reference sequence). The V segment lost 2 bases and the J segment 5 bases; nucleotides outside the gene matches: 6. At least ten counts were recorded for this clonotype. What it recognizes is unknown. Researchers attached unique molecular identifiers to individual cDNA molecules. From the 5' RACE reads, TCRdb called clonotypes with MiXCR, one entry per CDR3 protein. The data contain some 85,000 distinct CDR3 sequences, around 15% of them seen just once; the ten biggest clones take up about 1.5%. Sequenced material: whole blood. The TCR originated in an adult who was a healthcare worker with PCR-confirmed SARS-CoV-2 infection or an uninfected control (not recorded which). V is TRBV6-6 and J is TRBJ2-5; 9 nucleotides line up with TRBD2. The CDR3 bases are TGTGCCAGCAGTTACGGGACTAGCATTCCGGAGACCCAGTACTTC. It specifies CASSYGTSIPETQYF.